The rows below give T cell receptor beta chains drawn from one sample of a study of blood T cell repertoires in COVID-19. Here immunoSEQ multiplex PCR was the method, and the copy in TCRdb shows in-frame clones only, minus some. The sample carries 250,000 to 350,000 clones, about 87% recorded once. The sequenced sample was PBMCs or T cells enriched from blood (not recorded which). These receptors were obtained from a woman aged 50 to 60 who had recovered from COVID-19. CDR3s include the opening cysteine and the closing phenylalanine or tryptophan. The order of the fields is J gene, clone size, V gene, CDR3 protein. Only some rows state a clone size, as once, few, many or a class for expanded clones.

>TRBJ2-7|.|TRBV28
CASLASGGSYEQYF
>TRBJ1-1|once|TRBV13
CASSLNRAPEAFF
>TRBJ1-2|.|TRBV14
CASSQRQNYGYTF
>TRBJ2-3|.|TRBV5-1
CASRLGTSGSRGDTQYF
>TRBJ2-1|.|TRBV28
CASSVRTSGRSEQFF
>TRBJ1-1|.|TRBV11-2
CASSLIRGTGEAFF
>TRBJ2-5|.|TRBV19
CASSNTGTGQETQYF
>TRBJ2-1|.|TRBV11-2
CASSLVSSGLYNEQFF
>TRBJ2-5|once|TRBV7-2
CASSLRAGGVETQYF
>TRBJ1-1|.|TRBV3-1/TRBV3-2
CASSQAGRVNTEAFF
>TRBJ2-7|.|TRBV27
CASSPWTSGQSYEQYF
>TRBJ1-2|.|TRBV28
CASSAGRTDGYTF
>TRBJ2-1|.|TRBV6-5
CASRLAGVREQFF
>TRBJ1-5|.|TRBV28
CASRTPRTGENQPQHF
>TRBJ1-4|few|TRBV24-1
CATSDATTGGPEKLFF
>TRBJ1-2|.|TRBV6-1
CASSEAKRGSDYGYTF
>TRBJ2-2|.|TRBV7-2
CASSSLTGGTGELFF
>TRBJ1-1|once|TRBV5-6
CASSLVSGQMNTEAFF
>TRBJ1-1|.|TRBV28
CASSPARQQWTEAFF
>TRBJ1-1|.|TRBV5-6
CASSLAAGDRFTEAFF
>TRBJ2-7|once|TRBV5-5
CASSTRLVPYEQYF
>TRBJ1-6|.|TRBV7-9
CASSQNNSPLHF
>TRBJ1-1|.|TRBV24-1
CATSDSGTGVTEAFF
>TRBJ2-6|.|TRBV4-2
CASSQGVSGSGANVLTF
>TRBJ2-3|.|TRBV19
CASSGLAVSTDTQYF
>TRBJ2-1|.|TRBV28
CASSLRGNEQFF
>TRBJ2-3|.|TRBV11-3
CASSSHGRGSTDTQYF
>TRBJ1-6|.|TRBV7-2
CASSFGGWNSPLHF
>TRBJ1-2|.|TRBV7-2
CASSSPQRQDYGYTF
>TRBJ2-1|.|TRBV7-2
CASSLIGRGVNEQFF
>TRBJ2-1|.|TRBV30
CAWSVRLAGGVNEQFF
>TRBJ2-2|.|TRBV18
CASSTTSQNTGELFF
>TRBJ1-1|.|TRBV3-1/TRBV3-2
CASSLRGLHTEAFF
>TRBJ2-5|.|TRBV18
CASSLGQEQETQYF
>TRBJ1-2|.|TRBV7-2
CASSLVTNYGYTF
>TRBJ2-2|.|TRBV2
CASTGTAFTGELFF
>TRBJ1-6|.|TRBV19
CASRTGSSYNSPLHF
>TRBJ1-5|.|TRBV24-1
CATSDGDRGYNQPQHF
>TRBJ2-4|.|TRBV5-4
CASSLRREGRRNIQYF
>TRBJ2-7|.|TRBV18
CASSRLAGEQYF
>TRBJ1-4|.|TRBV4-3
CASSPPPTGPNEKLFF
>TRBJ1-5|.|TRBV18
CASSPDRVSNQPQHF
>TRBJ1-3|.|TRBV27
CASSFRGSGNTIYF
>TRBJ2-1|.|TRBV6-6
CASTPSVEGHYNEQFF
>TRBJ1-3|.|TRBV20-1
CSASRGQASGNTIYF
>TRBJ2-5|.|TRBV6-2/TRBV6-3
CASSYSGPQGANQETQYF